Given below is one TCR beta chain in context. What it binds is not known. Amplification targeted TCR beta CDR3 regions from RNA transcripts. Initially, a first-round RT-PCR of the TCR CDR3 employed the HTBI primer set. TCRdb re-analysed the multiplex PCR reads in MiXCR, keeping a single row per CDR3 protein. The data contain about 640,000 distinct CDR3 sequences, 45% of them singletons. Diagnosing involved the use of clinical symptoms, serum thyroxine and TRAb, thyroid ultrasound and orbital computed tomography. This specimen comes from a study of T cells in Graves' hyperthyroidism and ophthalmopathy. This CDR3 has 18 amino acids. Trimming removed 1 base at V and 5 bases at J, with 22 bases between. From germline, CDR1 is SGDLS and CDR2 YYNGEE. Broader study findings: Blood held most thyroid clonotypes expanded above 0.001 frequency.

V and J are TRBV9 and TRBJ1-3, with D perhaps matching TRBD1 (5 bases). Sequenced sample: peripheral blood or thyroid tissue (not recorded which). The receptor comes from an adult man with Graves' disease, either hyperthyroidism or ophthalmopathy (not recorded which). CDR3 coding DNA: TGTGCCAGCAGCGTAACGGCAGGGCGAGACCTCCTTCGAAACACCATATATTTT. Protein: CASSVTAGRDLLRNTIYF.